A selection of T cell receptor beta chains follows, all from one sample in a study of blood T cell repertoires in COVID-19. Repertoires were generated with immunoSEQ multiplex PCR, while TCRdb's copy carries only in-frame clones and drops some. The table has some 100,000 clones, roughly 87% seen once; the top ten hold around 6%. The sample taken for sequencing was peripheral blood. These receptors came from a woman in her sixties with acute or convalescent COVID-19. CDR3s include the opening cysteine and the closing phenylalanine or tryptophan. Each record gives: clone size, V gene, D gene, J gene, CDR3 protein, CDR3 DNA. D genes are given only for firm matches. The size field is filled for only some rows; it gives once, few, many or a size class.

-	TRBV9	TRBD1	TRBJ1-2	CASSVTPSGGNYGYTF	TGTGCCAGCAGCGTTACTCCTTCAGGGGGGAACTATGGCTACACCTTC
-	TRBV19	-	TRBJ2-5	CASSIRDSRGETQYF	TGTGCCAGTAGCATTCGGGACTCTAGGGGAGAGACCCAGTACTTC
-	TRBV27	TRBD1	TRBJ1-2	CASKGDRYLYGYTF	TGTGCCAGCAAGGGGGACAGGTACCTCTATGGCTACACCTTC
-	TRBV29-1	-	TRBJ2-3	CSVKTGGTDTQYF	TGCAGCGTTAAAACAGGAGGGACAGATACGCAGTATTTT
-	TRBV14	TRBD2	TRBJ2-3	CASSPLGLAGVTQYF	TGTGCCAGCAGCCCCCTGGGGCTAGCGGGAGTTACGCAGTATTTT
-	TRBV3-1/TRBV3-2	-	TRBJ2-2	CASSQGPPGELFF	TGTGCCAGCAGCCAGGGCCCGCCCGGGGAGCTGTTTTTT
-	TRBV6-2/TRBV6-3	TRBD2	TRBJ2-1	CASSYPSGEGHEQFF	TGTGCCAGCAGTTACCCTAGCGGGGAGGGGCACGAGCAGTTCTTC
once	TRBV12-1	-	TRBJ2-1	CASSFLAGGIIYLNNEQFF	TGTGCCAGCAGCTTCTTAGCGGGAGGGATCATATACTTAAACAATGAGCAGTTCTTC
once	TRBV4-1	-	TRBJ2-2	CASSLVGPTGELFF	TGCGCCAGCAGCCTTGTGGGGCCGACCGGGGAGCTGTTTTTT
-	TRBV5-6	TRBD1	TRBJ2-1	CASTIGTGAYNEQFF	TGTGCCAGCACCATCGGGACAGGGGCCTACAATGAGCAGTTCTTC
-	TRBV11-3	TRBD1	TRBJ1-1	CASNRQGVTNTEAFF	TGTGCCAGCAACCGACAGGGTGTGACGAACACTGAAGCTTTCTTT
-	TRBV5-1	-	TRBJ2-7	CASSWETTISYEQYF	TGCGCCAGCAGCTGGGAGACGACAATCTCCTACGAGCAGTACTTC
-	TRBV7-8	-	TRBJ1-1	CASSPFEGDEAFF	TGTGCCAGCAGCCCTTTTGAGGGGGATGAAGCTTTCTTT
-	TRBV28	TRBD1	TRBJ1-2	CASSFGGTVPYGYTF	TGTGCCAGCAGTTTTGGAGGGACAGTTCCCTATGGCTACACCTTC
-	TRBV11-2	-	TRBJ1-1	CASSYQLGTLNTEAFF	TGTGCCAGCAGCTACCAACTGGGGACATTGAACACTGAAGCTTTCTTT
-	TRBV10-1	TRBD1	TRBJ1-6	CASRQGTNSPLHF	TGCGCCAGCCGACAGGGAACGAATTCACCCCTCCACTTT